The 30 T cell receptor beta chains given below trace back to one sample, sequenced in a study of shared clonotypes between healthy human individuals. Some clones are missing from TCRdb's copy, which holds only in-frame ones; the method was immunoSEQ multiplex PCR. Among 1.6 million or so clones listed, 98% were seen once. The sequencing input was naive CD4+ T cells sorted from blood. Subset noted: CD45RA+ positively selected. The receptors were sampled from a man aged 25 to 40 in good health.

The V and J genes are TRBV5-1 and TRBJ1-4; TRBD1 agrees at 7 bases. This CDR3 spans 13 amino acids. V dropped 4 bases and J dropped 8; count of bases not matched to a gene: 5. Per germline, CDR1 SGHRS and CDR2 YFSETQ. CDR3 sequence (DNA): TGCGCCAGCAGCCCCGGGACAGAAGAAAAACTGTTTTTT. Protein: CASSPGTEEKLFF.

The CDR3 sequence is CASRAPSEKLFF. The CDR3 region has the DNA TGTGCCAGCAGGGCCCCTTCTGAAAAACTGTTTTTT. The rearrangement links TRBV28 to TRBJ1-4; no clear D. V was shortened by 6 bases and J by 7 bases, with 9 bases between the two germline ends. CDR1 is MDHEN, CDR2 SYDVKM, per germline. CDR3 size: 12 residues.

The chain couples TRBV21-1 to TRBJ2-7; TRBD1 is taken as the D call from the table, unchecked against the DNA. TRBV21-1 is given as a pseudogene. The CDR3 runs to 20 residues. The CDR3 DNA follows: TGTGCCAGCAGCAAATCCCGAGATCGAAACCGGGACAGGGTTCACTACGAGCAGTACTTC. This codes for CASSKSRDRNRDRVHYEQYF.

This chain links TRBV4-1 with TRBJ1-1, with no clear D. The CDR3 is 14 amino acids. Germline V CDR1 and CDR2: MGHRA, YSYEKL. Trimming removed 0 bases from V and 4 bases from J, with 9 bases in between. The CDR3, as DNA: TGCGCCAGCAGCCAAGATGGAGTGATCACTGAAGCTTTCTTT. This codes for CASSQDGVITEAFF.

This sequence joins TRBV5-1 and TRBJ2-2, with TRBD2 matching over 10 bases. This CDR3 has 15 amino acids. V lost 4 bases, J lost 3 bases, and 3 bases stayed unmatched. Per germline, CDR1 SGHRS and CDR2 YFSETQ. The CDR3 here is CASSQGLADTGELFF. For the CDR3, the DNA is TGCGCCAGCAGCCAAGGACTAGCGGACACCGGGGAGCTGTTTTTT.

The rearrangement uses TRBV9 and TRBJ1-3, with D uncertain. The CDR3 is made up of 15 amino acids. Germline V gene lookup returns CDR1 SGDLS and CDR2 YYNGEE. Trimming removed 0 bases at V and 0 bases at J, with 7 bases between. CDR3 in DNA: TGTGCCAGCAGCGTAGAACCGTCCTCTGGAAACACCATATATTTT. Protein product: CASSVEPSSGNTIYF.

The genes are TRBV14 and TRBJ2-1; D call uncertain. V was cut by 5 bases and J by 4 bases, with 6 bases left in between. This CDR3 spans 12 amino acids. Germline values: CDR1 SGHDN, CDR2 FVKESK. The CDR3 DNA sequence: TGTGCCAGCAGCTTACGTTACAATGAGCAGTTCTTC. Its protein is CASSLRYNEQFF.

This chain uses TRBV10-2 with TRBJ2-4; D might be TRBD1 or TRBD2, each matching 5 bases. Germline CDR1 is WSHSY and CDR2 is SAAADI. This CDR3 spans 17 amino acids. V was clipped by 5 bases and J by 3 bases, with 20 bases between them. As DNA, the CDR3 is TGCGCCAGCAGTAGGTATTTCCGGGGCAACGGCAAAAACATTCAGTACTTC. Amino acid sequence: CASSRYFRGNGKNIQYF.

The CDR3 sequence is CASSLGLKTLYEQYF. The CDR3 DNA is TGTGCCAGCAGCTTAGGACTGAAGACACTCTACGAGCAGTACTTC. The chain is built from TRBV7-8 and TRBJ2-7; no definite D call. The germline V and J ends were trimmed by 1 base and 3 bases, with 13 bases remaining between them. Germline-derived CDR1 and CDR2 are SGHVS and FQNEAQ. CDR3 length: 15 amino acids. Complete variable domain (other parts from reference TRBV7-8 and TRBJ2-7): GAGVSQSPRYKVAKRGQDVALRCDPISGHVSLFWYQQALGQGPEFLTYFQNEAQLDKSGLPSDRFFAERPEGSVSTLKIQRTQQEDSAVYLCASSLGLKTLYEQYFGPGTRLTVT.

This clone has a single count. The J gene is TRBJ2-5, the V gene TRBV7-8; TRBD1 agrees at 7 bases. This CDR3 contains 14 residues. Germline V lookup: CDR1 SGHVS, CDR2 FQNEAQ. J gave up 1 base and V 5 bases, and 4 bases lay outside the gene matches. In DNA, the CDR3 is TGTGCCAGCAGCCCCGGGACAGTCCAAGAGACCCAGTACTTC. Encoded protein: CASSPGTVQETQYF.

This clone has just one count. V usage is TRBV18 and J usage is TRBJ2-7; TRBD2 is a possible D gene (6 bases). This CDR3 has 16 residues. V dropped 2 bases and J dropped 4 bases, with 18 bases sitting between them. Germline lookup yields CDR1 KGHSH and CDR2 LQKENI. CDR3 coding DNA: TGTGCCAGCTCACCAAGCCGGGACTCGACCTCTTACGAGCAGTACTTC. This sequence encodes CASSPSRDSTSYEQYF.

The V gene is TRBV27, the J gene TRBJ2-2; perhaps TRBD1 as D (6 bases). Germline-derived CDR1 and CDR2 are MNHEY and SMNVEV (reference sequence). The CDR3 runs 16 residues. Trimming pared 7 bases from V and 0 bases from J, leaving 15 bases between. The CDR3 loop is CASTRTGNANTGELFF. The CDR3 nucleotides read TGTGCCAGCACCCGAACAGGGAACGCGAACACCGGGGAGCTGTTTTTT.

This chain uses TRBV6-6 with TRBJ1-5; D remains ambiguous. Germline-derived CDR1 and CDR2 are MNHNY and SVGAGI (reference sequence). Trimming left V 5 bases short and J 4 bases short, with 12 bases between. This CDR3 has 14 amino acids. The CDR3 reads CASSVRGINQPQHF. The CDR3 coding sequence is TGTGCCAGCAGTGTGCGCGGGATAAATCAGCCCCAGCATTTT.

The V and J genes are TRBV11-2 and TRBJ1-5; 7 bases map to TRBD1. With V trimmed by 0 bases and J by 4 bases, 6 bases remained unmatched. The length of the CDR3 is 16 residues. CDR1 SGHAT and CDR2 FQNNGV come from the germline V gene. CDR3: CASSLDADRRNQPQHF. CDR3 bases: TGTGCCAGCAGCTTAGATGCGGACAGGCGAAATCAGCCCCAGCATTTT.

This rearrangement joins TRBV6-1 to TRBJ2-7; possibly TRBD1 for D (6 bases). The CDR3 spans 15 residues. The germline V gene has CDR1 MNHNS and CDR2 SASEGT. The V and J ends lost 3 bases and 2 bases respectively, with 14 bases between them. The CDR3 DNA reads TGTGCCAGCAGTGATAAACAGGGATTCCCCTACGAGCAGTACTTC. It specifies CASSDKQGFPYEQYF.

The rearrangement uses TRBV5-4 and TRBJ1-4; possibly TRBD1 for D (5 bases). There are 13 residues in the CDR3. V lost 0 bases, J lost 8 bases, and 8 bases lay in between. Germline CDR1 SGHNT, CDR2 YYREEE (reference sequence). The CDR3: CASSLAGFEKLFF. Here the CDR3 DNA reads TGTGCCAGCAGCTTGGCAGGGTTCGAAAAACTGTTTTTT. The complete variable domain, with remaining parts taken from reference TRBV5-4 and TRBJ1-4, reads ETGVTQSPTHLIKTRGQQVTLRCSSQSGHNTVSWYQQALGQGPQFIFQYYREEENGRGNFPPRFSGLQFPNYSSELNVNALELDDSALYLCASSLAGFEKLFFGSGTQLSVL.

The rearrangement links TRBV10-3 to TRBJ1-2; weak D call: TRBD1 (5 bases). Trimming stripped 3 bases from V and 2 bases from J, with 7 bases between. CDR3 size: 13 residues. Looked up from germline, CDR1 is ENHRY and CDR2 is SYGVKD. CDR3 in amino acids: CAISDRENYGYTF. The CDR3 DNA is TGTGCCATCAGTGACAGGGAGAACTATGGCTACACCTTC.

The V gene is TRBV18, the J gene TRBJ1-1; TRBD1 matches at 7 bases. The CDR3 loop spans 14 amino acids. The V gene end was trimmed by 6 bases and the J gene end by 0 bases; junction bases not matched to a gene: 4. Germline V gene lookup returns CDR1 KGHSH and CDR2 LQKENI. Here the CDR3 reads CASSTDRLNTEAFF. In nucleotides, the CDR3 is TGTGCCAGCTCGACGGACAGGCTGAACACTGAAGCTTTCTTT.

The rearrangement joins TRBV28 to TRBJ2-5; the match to TRBD1 covers 7 bases. This CDR3 comprises 14 residues. Germline CDR1 MDHEN, CDR2 SYDVKM. J was trimmed by 3 bases and V by 7 bases; bases with no gene match: 8. CDR3 residues: CASTFGTVKETQYF. The CDR3 nucleotides read TGTGCCAGCACTTTTGGGACAGTTAAAGAGACCCAGTACTTC.

V usage is TRBV7-2 and J usage is TRBJ2-7, with TRBD1 identical over 7 bases. V was clipped by 3 bases and J by 0 bases; unmatched bases: 8. CDR3 length: 16 amino acids. Per germline, CDR1 SGHTA and CDR2 FQGNSA. In DNA form, the CDR3 reads TGTGCCAGCAGCTTGCGGTCCGGGACAGTCTCCTACGAGCAGTACTTC. Amino acids: CASSLRSGTVSYEQYF.

As for this clone: At one end the junction does not follow the germline gene, possibly because of a read error. This CDR3 is also generated by other DNA sequences in the sample. V is TRBV11-2 and J is TRBJ1-2; D perhaps matches TRBD1 (5 bases). Germline lookup yields CDR1 SGHAT and CDR2 FQNNGV. The CDR3 totals 15 residues. The CDR3 DNA sequence: TGTGCCAGCAGTTTAGTAGGGGCCCGTAACTATGGCTACACCTTC. It yields the protein CASSLVGARNYGYTF.

A single count supports this clone. Different DNA sequences within this sample yield the same CDR3. The chain combines TRBV29-1 with TRBJ2-3; the D is unclear. CDR3 length: 12 residues. V dropped 3 bases and J dropped 1 base, with 5 bases sitting between them. Germline values: CDR1 SQVTM, CDR2 ANQGSEA. The CDR3 coding sequence is TGCAGCGTTGACCAGGGCACAGATACGCAGTATTTT. Protein: CSVDQGTDTQYF.

The chain couples TRBV11-2 to TRBJ2-2; either TRBD1 or TRBD2 may supply D (6 bases each). Germline V gene data show CDR1 as SGHAT and CDR2 as FQNNGV. With 8 bases removed from V and 3 bases from J, the gap between germline ends came to 13 bases. This CDR3 comprises 14 residues. In nucleotides, the CDR3 is TGTGCCAGCGGGGGCCGGGGGTACACCGGGGAGCTGTTTTTT. Its translation is CASGGRGYTGELFF.

Comments on this clone: Compared with germline, one end of the junction differs, possibly owing to a read error. The chain recombines TRBV7-7 with TRBJ2-1; 12 positions match TRBD1. This CDR3 is built from 17 residues. Germline CDR1 is SSHAT and CDR2 is FNYEAQ (reference sequence). The CDR3 coding sequence is TGTGCTAGCAGCTCTACCTCCGGGACAGGGGGCCTTGGTGAGCAGTTCTTC. Translated, it gives CASSSTSGTGGLGEQFF.

V gene TRBV10-1 combines with J gene TRBJ2-2; 7 nucleotides match TRBD2. V dropped 1 base and J dropped 8; count of bases not matched to a gene: 1. This CDR3 has 13 amino acids. Germline V lookup: CDR1 WNHNN, CDR2 SYGVQD (reference sequence). CDR3 DNA: TGCGCCAGCAGTGAGTTGCGGGAGGGGGAGCTGTTTTTT. This codes for CASSELREGELFF.

The chain employs TRBV9 and TRBJ2-3; the match to TRBD1 covers 8 bases. V trimming: 4 bases; J trimming: 0 bases; junction bases outside the gene matches: 1. Germline V gives CDR1 SGDLS, CDR2 YYNGEE. This CDR3 is built from 14 residues. In DNA, the CDR3 is TGTGCCAGCAGCAGGACAGGGAGCACAGATACGCAGTATTTT. Translated: CASSRTGSTDTQYF.

The rearrangement uses TRBV7-2 and TRBJ2-3; 8 bases match TRBD2. Trimming removed 5 bases from V and 0 bases from J; junction bases left unmatched: 4. Germline V CDR1 and CDR2: SGHTA, FQGNSA. The CDR3 runs 15 residues. This CDR3 reads CASSRPSGSTDTQYF. CDR3 coding DNA: TGTGCCAGCAGCCGGCCTAGCGGGAGCACAGATACGCAGTATTTT.

This rearrangement joins TRBV4-3 to TRBJ2-3; 7 bases are shared with TRBD2. The CDR3 runs 16 residues. Looked up from germline, CDR1 is LGHNA and CDR2 is YSLEER. After removal of 4 bases from V and 2 bases from J, the junction contained 9 bases not matched to a gene. CDR3 residues: CASSRGGAGLTDTQYF. CDR3 bases: TGCGCCAGCAGCCGCGGGGGAGCGGGACTCACAGATACGCAGTATTTT.

The V call is TRBV18, the J call TRBJ1-1; D perhaps matches TRBD1 (5 bases). The CDR3 has 14 amino acids. Trimming left V 5 bases short and J 5 bases short, with 15 bases between. The germline CDR1 and CDR2 sequences are KGHSH and LQKENI. CDR3 DNA sequence: TGTGCCAGCTCAGCATTCGCCGGGACTACTGAAGCTTTCTTT. Encoded protein: CASSAFAGTTEAFF.

The rearrangement uses TRBV10-1 and TRBJ2-3; a possible D gene is TRBD2 (5 bases). The V and J ends lost 7 bases and 2 bases respectively, with 10 bases between them. CDR1 is WNHNN and CDR2 is SYGVQD in the germline V gene (reference sequence). The CDR3 totals 13 residues. In DNA form, the CDR3 reads TGCGCCAGCAACGGACTGATCACAGATACGCAGTATTTT. Its translation: CASNGLITDTQYF.